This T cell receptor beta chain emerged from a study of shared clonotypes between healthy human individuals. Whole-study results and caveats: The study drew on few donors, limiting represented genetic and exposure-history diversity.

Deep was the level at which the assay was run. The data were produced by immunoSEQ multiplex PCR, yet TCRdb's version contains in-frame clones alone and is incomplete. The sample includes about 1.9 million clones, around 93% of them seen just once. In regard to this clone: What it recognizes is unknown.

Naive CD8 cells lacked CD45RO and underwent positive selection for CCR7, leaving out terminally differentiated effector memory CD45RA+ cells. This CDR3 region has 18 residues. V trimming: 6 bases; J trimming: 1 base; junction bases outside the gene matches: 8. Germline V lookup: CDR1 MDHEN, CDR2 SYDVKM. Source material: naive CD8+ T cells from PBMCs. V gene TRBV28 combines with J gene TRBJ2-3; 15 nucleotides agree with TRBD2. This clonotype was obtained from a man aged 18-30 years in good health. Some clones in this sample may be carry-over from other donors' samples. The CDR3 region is CASSPGLAGGFGTDTQYF. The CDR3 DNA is TGTGCCAGCAGCCCAGGACTAGCGGGAGGGTTTGGCACAGATACGCAGTATTTT.